This is a list of T cell receptor beta chains from one sample in a study of beta chain features in type 1 diabetes. Sequencing was performed with immunoSEQ multiplex PCR; in TCRdb, only in-frame clones are kept and a portion is missing. In the table there are under 450,000 clones, around 14% of which are singletons. The sequenced material came from naive CD4+ T cells from blood. These receptor sequences come from a man under 40 in good health. The CDR3 runs from the conserved cysteine through the conserved F or W. A D gene is named only where the DNA matches it firmly. Size is stated for part of the rows, as once, few or many counts, or as a class when the clone is expanded.

CDR3: CASSEGGLSTDTQYF; DNA: TGTGCCAGCAGTGAAGGCGGGCTAAGCACAGATACGCAGTATTTT; V: TRBV2; D: -; size: -; J: TRBJ2-3
CDR3: CASSLGPGQAYNEQFF; DNA: TGCGCCAGCAGTCTGGGTCCAGGGCAGGCCTACAATGAGCAGTTCTTC; V: TRBV23-1; D: -; size: many; J: TRBJ2-1
CDR3: CASKAEGGITYNEQFF; DNA: TGTGCCAGTAAGGCCGAGGGCGGGATTACCTACAATGAGCAGTTCTTC; V: TRBV19; D: -; size: few; J: TRBJ2-1
CDR3: CASSPLAVGTEAFF; DNA: TGTGCCAGCAGCCCCCTGGCGGTAGGTACTGAAGCTTTCTTT; V: TRBV14; D: -; size: few; J: TRBJ1-1
CDR3: CASSQDPGRNNYGYTF; DNA: TGCGCCAGCAGCCAAGATCCAGGCCGCAATAACTATGGCTACACCTTC; V: TRBV4-3; D: -; size: -; J: TRBJ1-2
CDR3: CASSSDVSNQPQHF; DNA: TGTGCCAGCAGCTCTGACGTCTCCAATCAGCCCCAGCATTTT; V: TRBV7-2; D: -; size: -; J: TRBJ1-5
CDR3: CASSYSFLNTEAFF; DNA: TGTGCCAGCAGTTACTCCTTTCTGAACACTGAAGCTTTCTTT; V: TRBV6-5; D: -; size: few; J: TRBJ1-1
CDR3: CASSLETGVDGYTF; DNA: TGCGCCAGCAGCCTAGAGACAGGGGTGGATGGCTACACCTTC; V: TRBV4-3; D: TRBD1; size: -; J: TRBJ1-2
CDR3: CASSLRSRTDTQYF; DNA: TGCGCCAGCAGCTTGAGGAGCCGCACAGATACGCAGTATTTT; V: TRBV5-1; D: -; size: -; J: TRBJ2-3
CDR3: CACGTAYGYTF; DNA: TGTGCCTGCGGGACAGCCTATGGCTACACCTTC; V: TRBV30; D: TRBD1; size: -; J: TRBJ1-2
CDR3: CASSSRDSLGSSDTQYF; DNA: TGTGCCAGCAGCTCCCGGGACAGCCTAGGGTCATCAGATACGCAGTATTTT; V: TRBV7-3; D: TRBD1; size: -; J: TRBJ2-3
CDR3: CASSANRERRPDTQYF; DNA: TGTGCCAGCAGCGCCAATCGGGAGAGGAGACCAGATACGCAGTATTTT; V: TRBV9; D: -; size: few; J: TRBJ2-3
CDR3: CASSPRRELFF; DNA: TGTGCCAGCAGCCCTCGCCGGGAGCTGTTTTTT; V: TRBV7-2; D: -; size: few; J: TRBJ2-2
CDR3: CASSQERWTGTGGLTTQYF; DNA: TGTGCCAGCAGCCAAGAACGCTGGACCGGGACAGGGGGCTTAACAACGCAGTACTTC; V: TRBV14; D: TRBD1; size: few; J: TRBJ2-7
CDR3: CASSSPDSTDTQYF; DNA: TGCGCCAGCAGCTCCCCGGACTCCACAGATACGCAGTATTTT; V: TRBV5-1; D: -; size: few; J: TRBJ2-3
CDR3: CASSPGSGANVLTF; DNA: TGTGCCAGCAGCCCAGGGTCTGGGGCCAACGTCCTGACTTTC; V: TRBV7-9; D: -; size: -; J: TRBJ2-6
CDR3: CASSFSLSYNEQFF; DNA: TGTGCCAGCAGCTTCAGCCTCTCCTACAATGAGCAGTTCTTC; V: TRBV7-2; D: -; size: few; J: TRBJ2-1
CDR3: CASSLDLVGDTQYF; DNA: TGCGCCAGCAGCTTGGATTTAGTGGGGGATACGCAGTATTTT; V: TRBV5-1; D: -; size: -; J: TRBJ2-3
CDR3: CASSQEGTNSGNTIYF; DNA: TGTGCCAGCAGCCAAGAGGGGACAAACTCTGGAAACACCATATATTTT; V: TRBV4-2; D: -; size: few; J: TRBJ1-3
CDR3: CASRGRSTDTQYF; DNA: TGTGCCAGCAGGGGACGAAGCACAGATACGCAGTATTTT; V: TRBV2; D: -; size: few; J: TRBJ2-3
CDR3: CATSRDLERRQETQYF; DNA: TGTGCCACCAGCAGAGATCTGGAGCGGAGGCAAGAGACCCAGTACTTC; V: TRBV15; D: -; size: few; J: TRBJ2-5
CDR3: CAIAYSGENIQYF; DNA: TGTGCCATCGCATATTCGGGCGAGAACATTCAGTACTTC; V: TRBV10-3; D: -; size: -; J: TRBJ2-4
CDR3: CASSPMLETQYF; DNA: TGTGCCAGCTCACCAATGCTTGAGACCCAGTACTTC; V: TRBV18; D: -; size: -; J: TRBJ2-5
CDR3: CSPWTYNEQFF; DNA: TGCAGCCCTTGGACATACAATGAGCAGTTCTTC; V: TRBV29-1; D: -; size: -; J: TRBJ2-1
CDR3: CASSLGLNEQFF; DNA: TGTGCCAGCAGCCTTGGACTAAATGAGCAGTTCTTC; V: TRBV7-9; D: -; size: -; J: TRBJ2-1
CDR3: CASSQDPSGGARETQYF; DNA: TGCGCCAGCAGCCAAGATCCTAGCGGGGGGGCCAGAGAGACCCAGTACTTC; V: TRBV4-1; D: TRBD2; size: -; J: TRBJ2-5
CDR3: CATRGTGNYNEQFF; DNA: TGTGCCACCCGTGGGACAGGGAACTACAATGAGCAGTTCTTC; V: TRBV15; D: TRBD1; size: few; J: TRBJ2-1
CDR3: CASSVTLAGVYNEQFF; DNA: TGTGCCAGCAGCGTAACCCTAGCGGGAGTCTACAATGAGCAGTTCTTC; V: TRBV9; D: TRBD2; size: few; J: TRBJ2-1
CDR3: CSVEEQGAGETQYF; DNA: TGCAGCGTTGAAGAGCAGGGGGCGGGGGAGACCCAGTACTTC; V: TRBV29-1; D: TRBD1; size: -; J: TRBJ2-5
CDR3: CASSLGGQGYGYTF; DNA: TGTGCCAGCAGCTTAGGGGGACAGGGCTATGGCTACACCTTC; V: TRBV7-2; D: TRBD1; size: -; J: TRBJ1-2
CDR3: CASSLGGGVKNIQYF; DNA: TGTGCCAGCAGCTTAGGAGGGGGCGTCAAAAACATTCAGTACTTC; V: TRBV7-2; D: TRBD1; size: few; J: TRBJ2-4
CDR3: CASTRAPADTEAFF; DNA: TGTGCCAGCACCCGGGCTCCAGCGGACACTGAAGCTTTCTTT; V: TRBV2; D: -; size: few; J: TRBJ1-1
CDR3: CASSPHQGVSTDTQYF; DNA: TGCGCCAGCAGCCCCCATCAGGGAGTTAGCACAGATACGCAGTATTTT; V: TRBV4-3; D: -; size: -; J: TRBJ2-3
CDR3: CASSLLVSSYNSPLHF; DNA: TGTGCCAGCAGCTTACTTGTTAGCTCCTATAATTCACCCCTCCACTTT; V: TRBV5-6; D: -; size: few; J: TRBJ1-6
CDR3: CSAVVGFEAFF; DNA: TGCAGTGCGGTCGTAGGGTTTGAAGCTTTCTTT; V: TRBV20-1; D: -; size: -; J: TRBJ1-1
CDR3: CASSIPDEQFF; DNA: TGTGCCAGTAGTATTCCGGATGAGCAGTTCTTC; V: TRBV19; D: -; size: few; J: TRBJ2-1
CDR3: CASNREGGYTF; DNA: TGTGCCAGCAACAGGGAAGGCGGCTACACCTTC; V: TRBV2; D: -; size: once; J: TRBJ1-2
CDR3: CASRDHTEGNYNEQFF; DNA: TGTGCCAGCAGGGATCACACTGAGGGAAACTACAATGAGCAGTTCTTC; V: TRBV6-6; D: -; size: -; J: TRBJ2-1
CDR3: CATSRALPRAQHF; DNA: TGTGCCACCAGCAGAGCCCTACCTAGGGCCCAGCATTTT; V: TRBV15; D: -; size: -; J: TRBJ1-5
CDR3: CAWKAGDRNTEAFF; DNA: TGTGCCTGGAAGGCTGGGGATCGGAACACTGAAGCTTTCTTT; V: TRBV30; D: -; size: -; J: TRBJ1-1
CDR3: CASSQDPTNYGYTF; DNA: TGTGCCAGCAGCCAAGATCCGACAAACTATGGCTACACCTTC; V: TRBV14; D: -; size: -; J: TRBJ1-2
CDR3: CASSKRPNLYGYTF; DNA: TGTGCCAGCAGCAAGAGGCCGAACCTGTATGGCTACACCTTC; V: TRBV7-2; D: -; size: few; J: TRBJ1-2
CDR3: CSVEGGQNYGYTF; DNA: TGCAGCGTTGAAGGGGGCCAGAACTATGGCTACACCTTC; V: TRBV29-1; D: -; size: -; J: TRBJ1-2
CDR3: CASSRGPGQGETQYF; DNA: TGTGCCAGCAGTCGCGGGCCGGGACAGGGGGAGACCCAGTACTTC; V: TRBV6-5; D: TRBD1; size: few; J: TRBJ2-5
CDR3: CASRVSPNEQYF; DNA: TGTGCCAGCAGGGTCAGTCCGAACGAGCAGTACTTC; V: TRBV6-5; D: -; size: -; J: TRBJ2-7
CDR3: CASSPGASGANVLTF; DNA: TGTGCCAGCTCACCCGGAGCTTCTGGGGCCAACGTCCTGACTTTC; V: TRBV18; D: -; size: -; J: TRBJ2-6
CDR3: CASHRPYNEQFF; DNA: TGCGCCAGCCACAGGCCCTACAATGAGCAGTTCTTC; V: TRBV5-1; D: -; size: -; J: TRBJ2-1
CDR3: CASSLDRSGNTIYF; DNA: TGTGCCAGCAGCTTAGACAGGTCTGGAAACACCATATATTTT; V: TRBV7-2; D: -; size: -; J: TRBJ1-3
CDR3: CASSFGAGYTF; DNA: TGTGCCAGCAGTTTCGGCGCAGGCTACACCTTC; V: TRBV6-5; D: -; size: -; J: TRBJ1-2
CDR3: CASSLVLGQGSETQYF; DNA: TGTGCCAGCAGCTTAGTTCTGGGACAGGGGTCGGAGACCCAGTACTTC; V: TRBV7-2; D: TRBD1; size: -; J: TRBJ2-5
CDR3: CAISSTGGANYGYTF; DNA: TGTGCCATCAGTTCTACGGGGGGCGCGAACTATGGCTACACCTTC; V: TRBV10-3; D: -; size: -; J: TRBJ1-2
CDR3: CASSLEMGARQFF; DNA: TGTGCCAGCAGCTTAGAGATGGGAGCCCGGCAGTTCTTC; V: TRBV7-2; D: -; size: -; J: TRBJ2-1
CDR3: CASSVGQNSGNTIYF; DNA: TGTGCCAGCAGCGTCGGGCAAAACTCTGGAAACACCATATATTTT; V: TRBV9; D: -; size: -; J: TRBJ1-3
CDR3: CASSKAGGNTIYF; DNA: TGTGCCAGCAGCAAAGCCGGTGGAAACACCATATATTTT; V: TRBV21-1; D: -; size: many; J: TRBJ1-3